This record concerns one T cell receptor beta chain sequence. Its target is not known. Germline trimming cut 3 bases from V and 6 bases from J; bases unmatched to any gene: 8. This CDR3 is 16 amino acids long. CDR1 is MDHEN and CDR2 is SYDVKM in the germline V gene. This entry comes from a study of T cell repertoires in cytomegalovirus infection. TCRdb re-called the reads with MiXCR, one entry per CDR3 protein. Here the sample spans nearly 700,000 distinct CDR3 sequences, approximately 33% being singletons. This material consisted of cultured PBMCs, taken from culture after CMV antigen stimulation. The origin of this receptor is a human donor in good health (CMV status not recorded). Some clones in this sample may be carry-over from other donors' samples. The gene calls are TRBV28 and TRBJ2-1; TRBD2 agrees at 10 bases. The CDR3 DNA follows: TGTGCCAGCAGTTTCGCTAGCGGGGGAGCTCCCAATGAGCAGTTCTTC. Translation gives CASSFASGGAPNEQFF.